The 25 T cell receptor beta chains below were found in one sample sequenced in a study of blood T cell repertoires in COVID-19. The repertoire was sequenced with immunoSEQ multiplex PCR; TCRdb's copy has only in-frame clones and lacks some. The sample holds around 150,000 clones, 70% to 90% seen once. Sequencing used peripheral blood. These TCRs come from a man aged 65 to 79 with acute or convalescent COVID-19.

This chain links TRBV5-1 with TRBJ1-2, with D possibly TRBD1 on 5 matching bases. This CDR3 has 16 residues. Trimming removed 4 bases at V and 3 bases at J, with 19 bases between. CDR1 is SGHRS and CDR2 is YFSETQ in the germline V gene. CDR3 sequence: CASSANAQGVDYGYTF. CDR3 nucleotide sequence: TGCGCCAGCAGCGCAAACGCCCAGGGTGTGGACTATGGCTACACCTTC.

The genes are TRBV28 and TRBJ2-4, with 12 positions matching TRBD2. The V gene's germline CDR1 is MDHEN and CDR2 SYDVKM. After removal of 5 bases from V and 8 bases from J, the junction contained 16 bases not matched to a gene. This CDR3 has 18 amino acids. For the CDR3, the DNA is TGTGCCAGCAGTCCTTTATTGGGAACTAGCGGGAGGAGGGACATTCAGTACTTC. Its translation is CASSPLLGTSGRRDIQYF.

The V call is TRBV2, the J call TRBJ2-5; TRBD1 matches 9 bases. The V gene's germline CDR1 is SNHLY and CDR2 FYNNEI. J lost 4 bases, V lost 5 bases, and 20 bases had no gene match. This CDR3 region has 19 residues. The CDR3 region is CASSTPGQGTGTGGETQYF. The CDR3 DNA reads as TGTGCCAGCAGTACTCCGGGACAGGGAACTGGGACGGGGGGAGAGACCCAGTACTTC.

The chain employs TRBV11-1 and TRBJ2-1; perhaps TRBD1 as D (6 bases). Trimming pared 4 bases from V and 0 bases from J, leaving 13 bases between. The CDR3 covers 16 residues. Germline V gene data show CDR1 as SGHAT and CDR2 as FQDESV (reference sequence). The CDR3 sequence: CASSSSLGGSYNEQFF. CDR3 sequence (DNA): TGTGCCAGCAGCTCCTCCCTAGGGGGCTCCTACAATGAGCAGTTCTTC.

V gene TRBV6-2 or TRBV6-3 combines with J gene TRBJ1-6; D is undetermined. Trimming stripped 6 bases from V and 7 bases from J, with 16 bases between. Germline loops: CDR1 MNHEY, CDR2 SVGEGT. This CDR3 contains 15 residues. CDR3 loop: CASSPRGMGNSPLHF. Here the CDR3 DNA reads TGTGCCAGCAGCCCCCGGGGAATGGGAAATTCACCCCTCCACTTT.

V usage is TRBV27 and J usage is TRBJ2-2, with TRBD1 matching 8 bases. J gave up 7 bases and V 5 bases, and 6 bases lay outside the gene matches. The CDR3 is 14 residues long. The germline V gene has CDR1 MNHEY and CDR2 SMNVEV (reference sequence). CDR3 nucleotide sequence: TGTGCCAGCAGTCGCGGACAGGGTTTCGGGGAGCTGTTTTTT. Translation: CASSRGQGFGELFF.

The rearrangement joins TRBV5-1 to TRBJ2-1, with a weak D call TRBD2 (6 bases). CDR3 length: 14 residues. The germline V gene has CDR1 SGHRS and CDR2 YFSETQ. The ends were cut back, 4 bases at V and 3 bases at J, with 11 bases in the middle. The CDR3 nucleotides are TGCGCCAGCAGCGAGGGACTTAACTACAATGAGCAGTTCTTC. It is translated as CASSEGLNYNEQFF. Combining the CDR3 with reference TRBV5-1 and TRBJ2-1 gives the whole variable domain KAGVTQTPRYLIKTRGQQVTLSCSPISGHRSVSWYQQTPGQGLQFLFEYFSETQRNKGNFPGRFSGRQFSNSRSEMNVSTLELGDSALYLCASSEGLNYNEQFFGPGTRLTVL.

This chain uses TRBV6-2 or TRBV6-3 with TRBJ1-5; no firm D call. Germline V gives CDR1 MNHEY, CDR2 SVGEGT. The CDR3 is 14 residues long. V was trimmed by 0 bases and J by 5 bases, leaving 8 bases between them. The CDR3 bases are TGTGCCAGCAGTTACTCCTGGGCCGATCAGCCCCAGCATTTT. Its translation is CASSYSWADQPQHF.

This clone turned up a few times. J is TRBJ1-5 and V is TRBV2; D is uncertain. Germline CDR1 is SNHLY and CDR2 is FYNNEI. Trimming shortened V by 3 bases and J by 7 bases, and 13 bases separated the two germline ends. The CDR3 covers 14 residues. CDR3 nucleotide sequence: TGTGCCAGCAGTGATTTCGCCGGGTACCAGCCCCAGCATTTT. Protein: CASSDFAGYQPQHF.

This chain connects TRBV6-6 to TRBJ2-1; 8 bases line up with TRBD1. Germline V CDR1 and CDR2: MNHNY, SVGAGI (reference sequence). V lost 0 bases, J lost 4 bases, and 5 bases stayed unmatched. The CDR3 consists of 16 residues. This CDR3 reads CASSYSQGAGYNEQFF. The CDR3 DNA sequence: TGTGCCAGCAGTTACTCCCAGGGGGCAGGGTACAATGAGCAGTTCTTC.

The rearrangement uses TRBV29-1 and TRBJ2-5; weak D call: TRBD1 (6 bases). Per germline, CDR1 SQVTM and CDR2 ANQGSEA. The CDR3 has 12 residues. Trimming left V 3 bases short and J 5 bases short, with 10 bases between. CDR3 sequence reads: CSVDGGLETQYF. The CDR3 DNA follows: TGCAGCGTTGATGGGGGCTTGGAGACCCAGTACTTC.

The J gene is TRBJ2-2, the V gene TRBV9; possible D gene TRBD2, 6 bases. This CDR3 comprises 17 residues. V was cut by 0 bases and J by 2 bases, with 14 bases left in between. The germline V gene encodes CDR1 SGDLS and CDR2 YYNGEE. CDR3 amino acids: CASSVAKNSGNTGELFF. The CDR3 region has the DNA TGTGCCAGCAGCGTAGCTAAAAATAGCGGCAACACCGGGGAGCTGTTTTTT.

Regarding this clone: Within the sample, other DNA sequences also encode this same CDR3. The rearrangement joins TRBV27 to TRBJ2-1, with 7 nucleotides matching TRBD2. V dropped 2 bases and J dropped 4; count of bases not matched to a gene: 2. CDR1 and CDR2 (germline): MNHEY, SMNVEV (reference sequence). The CDR3 extends over 14 amino acids. Here the CDR3 DNA reads TGTGCCAGCAGTTTAGGCGGGGGATACAATGAGCAGTTCTTC. As protein: CASSLGGGYNEQFF.

In DNA, the CDR3 is TGTGCCAGCAGCGTAGATCCCTCTCCTAACACTGAAGCTTTCTTT. This sequence encodes CASSVDPSPNTEAFF. The chain recombines TRBV9 with TRBJ1-1; D unresolved. The germline CDR1 and CDR2 sequences are SGDLS and YYNGEE. Trimming pared 0 bases from V and 2 bases from J, leaving 11 bases between. The CDR3 length is 15 residues.

The gene calls are TRBV19 and TRBJ2-7, with TRBD2 matching over 8 bases. Germline V lookup: CDR1 LNHDA, CDR2 SQIVND (reference sequence). The CDR3 runs to 16 residues. The J segment lost 2 bases and the V segment lost 3 bases, leaving 9 bases of the junction unmatched. CDR3 sequence: CASSIISGDPPYEQYF. The CDR3, as DNA: TGTGCCAGTAGTATTATTAGCGGGGACCCACCCTACGAGCAGTACTTC.

The chain is built from TRBV11-2 and TRBJ2-6; D gene ambiguous. Trimming cost V 0 bases and J 1 base, with 4 bases left between them. Per the germline V gene, CDR1 is SGHAT and CDR2 is FQNNGV. This CDR3 is built from 15 residues. The CDR3 DNA follows: TGTGCCAGCAGCTTAGAGCTATCTGGGGCCAACGTCCTGACTTTC. Translation gives CASSLELSGANVLTF. Drawing the rest from reference TRBV11-2 and TRBJ2-6, the complete variable domain is EAGVAQSPRYKIIEKRQSVAFWCNPISGHATLYWYQQILGQGPKLLIQFQNNGVVDDSQLPKDRFSAERLKGVDSTLKIQPAKLEDSAVYLCASSLELSGANVLTFGAGSRLTVL.

The V gene is TRBV5-1, the J gene TRBJ2-2; 8 bases are a match to TRBD2. V was clipped by 5 bases and J by 5 bases; unmatched bases: 8. The CDR3 is made up of 15 amino acids. Germline lookup yields CDR1 SGHRS and CDR2 YFSETQ. Here the CDR3 DNA reads TGCGCCAGCAGTACGGGAGGGCCAGGGACCGGGGAGCTGTTTTTT. Translation: CASSTGGPGTGELFF. The full variable domain, completed using reference TRBV5-1 and TRBJ2-2, is KAGVTQTPRYLIKTRGQQVTLSCSPISGHRSVSWYQQTPGQGLQFLFEYFSETQRNKGNFPGRFSGRQFSNSRSEMNVSTLELGDSALYLCASSTGGPGTGELFFGEGSRLTVL.

The rearrangement links TRBV5-8 to TRBJ2-1, with 10 bases lining up with TRBD1. J lost 3 bases, V lost 0 bases, and 0 bases had no gene match. This CDR3 region has 15 residues. Germline V gives CDR1 SGHTS, CDR2 YDEGEE. The CDR3 DNA reads as TGTGCCAGCAGCTTGGGGACAGGGGGCTACAATGAGCAGTTCTTC. It is translated as CASSLGTGGYNEQFF.

In DNA, the CDR3 is TGCGCCAGCAGCCAAGATCTTAGCAATGAGCAGTTCTTC. Translating gives CASSQDLSNEQFF. The chain carries TRBV4-3 and TRBJ2-1; no firm D call. V dropped 0 bases and J dropped 6 bases, with 6 bases sitting between them. The germline V gene has CDR1 LGHNA and CDR2 YSLEER. The CDR3 spans 13 residues.

This rearrangement joins TRBV29-1 to TRBJ2-2; weak D call: TRBD1 (5 bases). The ends were cut back, 7 bases at V and 3 bases at J, with 9 bases in the middle. The V gene's germline CDR1 is SQVTM and CDR2 ANQGSEA. The CDR3 spans 12 residues. The CDR3 DNA reads as TGCAGCGACCGACAGCACACCGGGGAGCTGTTTTTT. Translation: CSDRQHTGELFF.

This CDR3 reads CASSLRAVLSGNTIYF. DNA of the CDR3: TGTGCCAGTAGCCTCCGCGCCGTCCTCTCTGGAAACACCATATATTTT. The chain combines TRBV19 with TRBJ1-3, with D unresolved. The CDR3 is 16 residues long. Trimming stripped 6 bases from V and 0 bases from J, with 15 bases between. CDR1 is LNHDA and CDR2 is SQIVND in the germline V gene (reference sequence).

The genes are TRBV29-1 and TRBJ2-3, with D maybe TRBD2 (6 bases). V dropped 0 bases and J dropped 4 bases, with 14 bases sitting between them. This CDR3 comprises 15 residues. Germline V gene sequence: CDR1 SQVTM, CDR2 ANQGSEA. CDR3 DNA sequence: TGCAGCGTTGAAGATCTGGAGGGGAGTCCAGATACGCAGTATTTT. Residues: CSVEDLEGSPDTQYF.

The V gene is TRBV4-2, the J gene TRBJ2-1, with no clear D. Trimming removed 6 bases at V and 0 bases at J, with 12 bases between. Germline CDR1 is LGHNA and CDR2 is YNFKEQ. The CDR3 covers 15 residues. CDR3 region: CASSPLHHSYNEQFF. The DNA of the CDR3 is TGTGCCAGCAGTCCACTTCACCACTCCTACAATGAGCAGTTCTTC.

The chain has TRBV6-2 or TRBV6-3 and TRBJ2-7, with 7 positions matching TRBD2. Germline lookup yields CDR1 MNHEY and CDR2 SVGEGT. Trimming at V came to 2 bases and at J to 3 bases, leaving 7 bases not matched to a gene. The CDR3 sequence is 15 residues long. This chain's CDR3 is CASSYPGLVFYEQYF. CDR3 in DNA: TGTGCCAGCAGTTACCCCGGACTAGTGTTCTACGAGCAGTACTTC.

In its sample, this clone was seen many times. The CDR3 spells CASSPLSNTEAFF. The CDR3 DNA is TGTGCCAGCAGTCCGTTGTCGAACACTGAAGCTTTCTTT. The chain recombines TRBV12-3 or TRBV12-4 with TRBJ1-1; no firm D call. The CDR3 runs to 13 residues. The V gene lost 5 bases and the J gene lost 1 base, with 8 bases spanning the gap.